This TCR beta chain came from a study of identical twins. This clonotype was counted a few times. TCRdb analysed the 5' RACE reads with MiXCR anew, one entry per CDR3 protein. The sample contains some 500,000 distinct CDR3 sequences, over 8.5% of which appear only once. The V gene end was trimmed by 4 bases and the J gene end by 6 bases; junction bases not matched to a gene: 8. The length of the CDR3 is 15 residues. Germline V CDR1 and CDR2: SGDLS, YYNGEE. These data are also associated with another study on yellow fever vaccine responses in identical twins.

The specimen was PBMCs. This TCR came from a woman aged 18-29 years in good health. The chain combines TRBV9 with TRBJ2-7, with 12 bases aligning to TRBD1. The CDR3 bases are TGTGCCAGCAGCTCGTCCCGGGACAGGGGGCGCGAGCAGTACTTC. It yields the protein CASSSSRDRGREQYF.